What follows are 27 T cell receptor beta chains derived from one specimen sequenced in a study of CD8+ T cells in alopecia areata. RNA extraction was followed by reverse transcription into cDNA, which acted as the sequencing template. Profiling relied on immunoSEQ multiplex PCR, and the TCRdb table lists in-frame clones only, not all of them. The table shows 100,000 to 130,000 clones, with approximately 60% occurring only once. The sample taken for sequencing was CD8+ T cells sorted from blood. Every receptor here comes from a human donor in good health.

The chain couples TRBV5-6 to TRBJ2-5; 8 nucleotides agree with TRBD1. The germline V gene encodes CDR1 SGHDT and CDR2 YYEEEE. This CDR3 comprises 15 residues. The V and J ends lost 4 bases and 0 bases, in that order; junction bases with no gene match: 5. CDR3 amino acids: CASSTGTGYQETQYF. The CDR3 DNA follows: TGTGCCAGCAGCACAGGGACAGGATACCAAGAGACCCAGTACTTC.

This clone showed up just once. Its ends do not fully match the called genes, so a read error is possible. This chain joins TRBV7-3 and TRBJ2-5, with D perhaps TRBD2 (5 bases). CDR3 length: 14 residues. CDR1 is SGHTA, CDR2 FQGTGA, per germline. CDR3 amino acids: CASSQEGSRETQYF. In DNA form, the CDR3 reads TGCGCCAGCAGCCAAGAGGGATCCCGCGAGACCCAGTACTTC.

This clone was picked up a small number of times. The CDR3 region has the DNA TGTGCCAGCAGGCGGGGGGCTGATTGGAATGAGCAGTTCTTC. Amino acids: CASRRGADWNEQFF. The genes are TRBV28 and TRBJ2-1, with 8 bases identical to TRBD2. Germline CDR1 is MDHEN and CDR2 is SYDVKM. V lost 6 bases and J lost 7; bases outside the gene matches: 8. The CDR3 has 14 residues.

The chain joins TRBV7-9 to TRBJ1-2; 9 nucleotides match TRBD1. The CDR3 sequence is 17 residues long. CDR1 is SEHNR and CDR2 is FQNEAQ in the germline V gene (reference sequence). V lost 3 bases to trimming and J lost 5 bases; unmatched junction nucleotides: 13. The CDR3 reads CASSFPPGDRADYGYTF. Here the CDR3 DNA reads TGTGCCAGCAGCTTTCCCCCGGGGGACAGGGCTGATTATGGCTACACCTTC.

A few counts support this clone. The V call is TRBV6-5, the J call TRBJ2-1; D is perhaps TRBD2 (7 bases). Looked up from germline, CDR1 is MNHEY and CDR2 is SVGAGI. The CDR3 extends over 15 amino acids. V lost 6 bases and J lost 8, with 20 bases in between. CDR3 region: CASRGGTFRMDEQFF. CDR3 sequence (DNA): TGTGCCAGCAGGGGAGGGACATTCCGGATGGATGAGCAGTTCTTC.

With respect to this clone: The junction differs from germline at one of its ends, possibly a read error. Other nucleotide sequences in the sample specify the same CDR3. The chain has TRBV30 and TRBJ2-6; no definite D call. Germline V gene sequence: CDR1 GTSNPN, CDR2 SVGIG (reference sequence). The CDR3 runs 17 residues. The CDR3 DNA sequence: TGTGCCTGGAGTTGGTCAGAGAGTTCCTCTGGAGCCAACGTCCTGACCTTC. It yields the protein CAWSWSESSSGANVLTF.

The chain carries TRBV7-9 and TRBJ1-5; TRBD1 is a possible D gene (5 bases). V was cut by 4 bases and J by 2 bases, with 18 bases left in between. The CDR3 runs 17 residues. Germline values: CDR1 SEHNR, CDR2 FQNEAQ (reference sequence). CDR3 amino acids: CASSYSDGTLGNQPQHF. Here the CDR3 DNA reads TGTGCCAGCAGCTACTCGGACGGGACTTTAGGCAATCAGCCCCAGCATTTT. Supplemented by reference TRBV7-9 and TRBJ1-5, the full variable domain reads DTGVSQNPRHKITKRGQNVTFRCDPISEHNRLYWYRQTLGQGPEFLTYFQNEAQLEKSRLLSDRFSAERPKGSFSTLEIQRTEQGDSAMYLCASSYSDGTLGNQPQHFGDGTRLSIL.

On this clone itself: A read error may produce the germline difference seen at one junction end. Different DNA sequences within this sample yield the same CDR3. The V gene is TRBV11-2, the J gene TRBJ1-2; D uncertain. The CDR3 length is 14 residues. The germline gives CDR1 SGHAT, CDR2 FQNNGV. The CDR3: CASSLGPGEDGYTF. The CDR3, as DNA: TGTGCCAGCAGCTTAGGCCCGGGTGAGGATGGCTATACCTTC.

This chain uses TRBV5-8 with TRBJ2-7; no clear D gene. Germline CDR1 is SGHTS and CDR2 is YDEGEE. The CDR3 has 13 residues. The ends were cut back, 2 bases at V and 0 bases at J, with 6 bases in the middle. The CDR3 region is CASSFQNSYEQYF. The CDR3 coding sequence is TGTGCCAGCAGCTTCCAGAACTCCTACGAGCAGTACTTC. Based on the CDR3 plus reference TRBV5-8 and TRBJ2-7, the full variable domain is EAGVTQSPTHLIKTRGQQATLRCSPISGHTSVYWYQQALGLGLQFLLWYDEGEERNRGNFPPRFSGRQFPNYSSELNVNALELEDSALYLCASSFQNSYEQYFGPGTRLTVT.

The rearrangement uses TRBV5-1 and TRBJ2-7; 8 bases align to TRBD1. Germline V gene sequence: CDR1 SGHRS, CDR2 YFSETQ. CDR3 length: 16 residues. The V segment lost 4 bases and the J segment 3 bases; nucleotides outside the gene matches: 12. The CDR3 region is CASSTYGQGRDYEQYF. CDR3 coding DNA: TGCGCCAGCAGCACCTATGGACAGGGTAGGGACTACGAGCAGTACTTC.

This clone has more than one count but fewer than ten. V is TRBV29-1 and J is TRBJ2-7; TRBD1 matches 10 bases. This CDR3 region has 14 residues. Germline V gene data show CDR1 as SQVTM and CDR2 as ANQGSEA. The trim removed 1 base at V and 3 bases at J, leaving 3 bases unmatched. CDR3 coding DNA: TGCAGCGTTGAAGGGACAGGGGGACTCTACGAGCAGTACTTC. Translating gives CSVEGTGGLYEQYF.

This chain uses TRBV5-1 with TRBJ2-6; D call uncertain. The CDR3 runs to 15 residues. Trimming pared 0 bases from V and 4 bases from J, leaving 8 bases between. CDR1 and CDR2 (germline): SGHRS, YFSETQ. CDR3 residues: CASSLDEAGANVLTF. Here the CDR3 DNA reads TGCGCCAGCAGCTTGGACGAGGCGGGGGCCAACGTCCTGACTTTC.

The chain recombines TRBV11-2 with TRBJ2-5; possible D gene TRBD1, 5 bases. The length of the CDR3 is 14 residues. Trimming pared 1 base from V and 5 bases from J, leaving 11 bases between. Germline V gene data show CDR1 as SGHAT and CDR2 as FQNNGV. The CDR3 sequence: CASSLVWGLETQYF. CDR3 sequence (DNA): TGTGCCAGCAGCTTAGTCTGGGGCTTGGAGACCCAGTACTTC.

This clone was detected only a few times. Germline is not matched at one junction end, which may reflect a read error. The chain combines TRBV23-1 with TRBJ1-4; D uncertain. TRBV23-1 is given ORF status, its function remaining uncertain. The CDR3 has 12 amino acids. This CDR3 is CASSQLTRPQIF. The DNA of the CDR3 is TGCGCCAGCAGTCAATTGACGCGGCCACAAATTTTT.

The CDR3 nucleotides are TGCGCCAGCAGCCGAGACAGGGGGCCTGGAAACACCATATATTTT. It translates to CASSRDRGPGNTIYF. The genes are TRBV5-1 and TRBJ1-3; TRBD1 aligns across 10 bases. Germline V gene lookup returns CDR1 SGHRS and CDR2 YFSETQ. The V and J ends lost 4 bases and 2 bases, in that order; junction bases with no gene match: 3. This CDR3 is 15 amino acids long.

The gene calls are TRBV4-1 and TRBJ1-1; TRBD1 agrees at 8 bases. In germline, CDR1 is MGHRA, CDR2 YSYEKL. V shed 4 bases, J shed 6 bases, and the junction held 7 bases outside the gene matches. This CDR3 is 14 amino acids long. Written as DNA, the CDR3 is TGCGCCAGCAGCCGTATGACAGGGGTTCCTGAAGCTTTCTTT. Residues: CASSRMTGVPEAFF.

The chain carries TRBV5-4 and TRBJ1-1, with D maybe TRBD1 (6 bases). The CDR3 is made up of 12 amino acids. Germline V gives CDR1 SGHNT, CDR2 YYREEE (reference sequence). V lost 0 bases and J 12 bases, leaving 12 bases between the germline ends. Here the CDR3 DNA reads TGTGCCAGCAGCTTGGCCGGGGGGCGAACTTTCTTT. Its translation: CASSLAGGRTFF.

This clone was recorded a few times. The V and J genes are TRBV7-8 and TRBJ2-4; no firm D call. The CDR3 totals 16 residues. Looked up from germline, CDR1 is SGHVS and CDR2 is FQNEAQ. V shed 4 bases and J shed 1 base, with 14 bases lying between them. The CDR3 DNA reads as TGTGCCAGCAGCTGCCTTTATTGCCGGGCCAAAAACATTCAGTACTTC. Its protein product is CASSCLYCRAKNIQYF.

This sequence joins TRBV29-1 and TRBJ1-2; a weak D match, TRBD1 (5 bases). The CDR3 consists of 14 residues. With 0 bases removed from V and 4 bases from J, the gap between germline ends came to 12 bases. CDR1 is SQVTM and CDR2 is ANQGSEA in the germline V gene. The CDR3 sequence is CSVEDRVRGYGYTF. CDR3 sequence (DNA): TGCAGCGTTGAAGATCGGGTAAGGGGCTATGGCTACACCTTC.

This clone has just a few counts. The gene calls are TRBV19 and TRBJ2-1; perhaps TRBD1 as D (7 bases). Germline V gene sequence: CDR1 LNHDA, CDR2 SQIVND (reference sequence). This CDR3 contains 15 residues. The germline V and J ends were trimmed by 1 base and 4 bases, with 11 bases remaining between them. CDR3 in DNA: TGTGCCAGTAGTATAGCGGCGGGACAGTACAATGAGCAGTTCTTC. It encodes CASSIAAGQYNEQFF.

The genes are TRBV27 and TRBJ1-1, with 8 bases aligning to TRBD1. Germline V CDR1 and CDR2: MNHEY, SMNVEV (reference sequence). The V and J ends lost 6 bases and 0 bases, in that order; junction bases with no gene match: 9. CDR3 length: 16 amino acids. The DNA for the CDR3 is TGTGCCAGCAGCCAGCAGACAGGGGACGTGAACACTGAAGCTTTCTTT. Translating it yields CASSQQTGDVNTEAFF.

The genes are TRBV9 and TRBJ1-4; maybe TRBD1 (5 bases). This CDR3 is built from 15 residues. Germline assignment: CDR1 SGDLS and CDR2 YYNGEE. With 0 bases removed from V and 5 bases from J, the gap between germline ends came to 11 bases. CDR3 DNA: TGTGCCAGCAGCGTAGGGGGACGGCGGAATGAAAAACTGTTTTTT. Translation gives CASSVGGRRNEKLFF.

The V call is TRBV27, the J call TRBJ2-1; no definite D call. This CDR3 spans 15 amino acids. V was shortened by 2 bases and J by 0 bases, with 8 bases between the two germline ends. CDR1 and CDR2 (germline): MNHEY, SMNVEV (reference sequence). The CDR3 nucleotides are TGTGCCAGCAGTTTAGGGGTAGCCTCCTACAATGAGCAGTTCTTC. This gives the protein CASSLGVASYNEQFF.

CDR3 sequence (DNA): TGCGCCAGCAGCTGGTGGGGCGCTTTCACAGATACGCAGTATTTT. Amino acids: CASSWWGAFTDTQYF. The chain employs TRBV5-1 and TRBJ2-3, with a weak D call TRBD1 (5 bases). Germline V gene data show CDR1 as SGHRS and CDR2 as YFSETQ. Trimming pared 3 bases from V and 2 bases from J, leaving 13 bases between. The CDR3 spans 15 residues.

This clone turned up a few times. The rearrangement links TRBV7-9 to TRBJ2-1; D is unresolved. Germline V gene sequence: CDR1 SEHNR, CDR2 FQNEAQ (reference sequence). The CDR3 contains 12 residues. V gave up 4 bases and J gave up 9 bases, with 10 bases separating them. CDR3 in amino acids: CASSSWAVEQFF. Here the CDR3 DNA reads TGTGCCAGCAGCTCGTGGGCGGTTGAGCAGTTCTTC.

The rearrangement joins TRBV7-8 to TRBJ1-5; 10 nucleotides line up with TRBD1. This CDR3 has 15 amino acids. Germline trimming cut 3 bases from V and 4 bases from J; bases unmatched to any gene: 3. The germline V gene has CDR1 SGHVS and CDR2 FQNEAQ. The CDR3 sequence is CASSLGQGNNQPQHF. The CDR3 DNA reads as TGTGCCAGCAGCTTGGGACAGGGGAATAATCAGCCCCAGCATTTT.

The chain recombines TRBV13 with TRBJ2-5; TRBD1 matches at 10 bases. The V segment lost 0 bases and the J segment 1 base; nucleotides outside the gene matches: 2. Germline lookup yields CDR1 PRHDT and CDR2 FYEKMQ (reference sequence). The CDR3 covers 16 residues. CDR3 amino acids: CASSLGDRGCQETQYF. The CDR3 region has the DNA TGTGCCAGCAGCTTAGGGGACAGGGGGTGCCAAGAGACCCAGTACTTC.